This T cell receptor (beta chain) was observed in a study of T cell changes during pregnancy in multiple sclerosis. Libraries were prepared by immunoSEQ multiplex PCR; TCRdb keeps only in-frame clonotypes and omits some of them. The sample lists around 110,000 clones; about nine tenths were seen once. This CDR3 contains 15 residues. From germline, CDR1 is MGHDK and CDR2 SYGVNS. Germline trimming cut 3 bases from V and 3 bases from J; bases unmatched to any gene: 7. The rearrangement joins TRBV25-1 to TRBJ1-2; 7 positions match TRBD1. The starting material was peripheral blood, obtained in the third trimester of pregnancy. The TCR sequence derives from a female donor in good health, enrolled as a control in a pregnancy study. The CDR3, as DNA: TGTGCCAGCAGTGATACAGGGGAAGTTTACTATGGCTACACCTTC. Translated: CASSDTGEVYYGYTF.